This T cell receptor (beta chain) stems from a study of CD8 T cells in ankylosing spondylitis. A single record per CDR3 protein comes from TCRdb applying MiXCR to the 5' RACE reads. The sample gives roughly 100,000 distinct CDR3 sequences, 7.5% to 9% of which show up once; nearly 10% is in the top ten. Ten or more counts support this clonotype. The CDR3 is 14 amino acids. CDR1 SGHRS and CDR2 YFSETQ come from the germline V gene. The V and J ends lost 1 base and 3 bases respectively, with 10 bases between them. The sequence came from a male donor with ankylosing spondylitis or in good health (not recorded which). The chain uses TRBV5-1 and TRBJ1-2; D is perhaps TRBD1 (5 bases). Sequenced: blood, either unsorted or a sorted T cell fraction (not recorded which). The CDR3: CASSLIGGDYGYTF. The CDR3 nucleotides read TGCGCCAGCAGCTTGATCGGGGGTGACTATGGCTACACCTTC.